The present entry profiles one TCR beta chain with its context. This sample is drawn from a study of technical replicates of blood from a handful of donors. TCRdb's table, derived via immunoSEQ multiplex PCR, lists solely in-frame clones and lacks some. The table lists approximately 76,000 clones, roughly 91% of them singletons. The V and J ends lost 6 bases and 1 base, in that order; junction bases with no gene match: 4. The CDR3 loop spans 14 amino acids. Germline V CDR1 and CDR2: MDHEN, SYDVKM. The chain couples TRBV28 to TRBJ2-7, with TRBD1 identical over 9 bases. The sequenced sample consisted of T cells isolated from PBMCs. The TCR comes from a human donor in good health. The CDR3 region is CASRGQGNSYEQYF. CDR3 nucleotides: TGTGCCAGCAGGGGACAGGGTAATTCCTACGAGCAGTACTTC. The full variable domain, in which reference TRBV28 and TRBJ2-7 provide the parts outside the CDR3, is DVKVTQSSRYLVKRTGEKVFLECVQDMDHENMFWYRQDPGLGLRLIYFSYDVKMKEKGDIPEGYSVSREKKERFSLILESASTNQTSMYLCASRGQGNSYEQYFGPGTRLTVT.